This entry lists 9 T cell receptor beta chains sequenced from one sample in a study of blood T cell repertoires in COVID-19. Measured with immunoSEQ multiplex PCR; TCRdb has only the in-frame clones, and not every one. The sample gives about 190,000 clones, 82% of which show up once; about 7.8% is in the top ten. The sample taken for sequencing was peripheral blood. Receptors originate from a woman aged 55-70 years with COVID-19, enrolled during active disease.

This chain links TRBV4-1 with TRBJ2-2; 16 positions match TRBD2. Germline assignment: CDR1 MGHRA and CDR2 YSYEKL. There are 15 residues in the CDR3. V shed 3 bases and J 9 bases; nucleotides not matched to a gene: 1. The CDR3 region is CASSQGLAGGRELFF. The CDR3, as DNA: TGCGCCAGCAGCCAGGGACTAGCGGGGGGGCGGGAGCTGTTTTTT.

J is TRBJ1-6 and V is TRBV27; TRBD1 matches 7 bases. Germline loops: CDR1 MNHEY, CDR2 SMNVEV (reference sequence). Trimming removed 7 bases from V and 7 bases from J; junction bases left unmatched: 7. This CDR3 is 14 amino acids long. The CDR3 DNA follows: TGTGCCAGCAATACCGGGACAGAAAATTCACCCCTCCACTTT. Translation: CASNTGTENSPLHF.

V gene TRBV30 combines with J gene TRBJ2-7, with TRBD1 matching over 9 bases. The V gene end was trimmed by 2 bases and the J gene end by 6 bases; junction bases not matched to a gene: 8. CDR3 size: 14 residues. The germline CDR1 and CDR2 sequences are GTSNPN and SVGIG (reference sequence). CDR3 in amino acids: CAWSLGTGFREQYF. As DNA, the CDR3 is TGTGCCTGGAGTCTCGGGACAGGGTTTCGCGAGCAGTACTTC.

This clone was counted only a few times. The rearrangement uses TRBV11-3 and TRBJ2-5; D is possibly TRBD2 (7 bases). CDR1 is SGHNT, CDR2 YENEEA, per germline. The CDR3 has 15 amino acids. V dropped 5 bases and J dropped 5 bases, with 18 bases sitting between them. CDR3 residues: CASSDTGGGVETQYF. CDR3 sequence (DNA): TGTGCCAGCAGCGACACGGGGGGCGGAGTGGAGACCCAGTACTTC.

This clone was seen more than once but under ten times. The chain has TRBV12-3 or TRBV12-4 and TRBJ1-3; the D gene is possibly TRBD1 (6 bases). The CDR3 consists of 13 residues. Trimming stripped 5 bases from V and 5 bases from J, with 10 bases between. The CDR3 bases are TGTGCCAGCAGTCGGACAGCTAGAAACACCATATATTTT. Amino acid sequence: CASSRTARNTIYF.

The V and J genes are TRBV5-5 and TRBJ1-2, with 7 bases matching TRBD1. This CDR3 contains 14 residues. From germline, CDR1 is SGHKS and CDR2 YYEKEE (reference sequence). With 2 bases clipped from V and 8 bases from J, the junction kept 9 bases outside the gene matches. The CDR3: CASSFDRASGGYTF. CDR3 sequence (DNA): TGTGCCAGCAGCTTCGACAGGGCCTCGGGCGGCTACACCTTC. The full variable domain, completed using reference TRBV5-5 and TRBJ1-2, is DAGVTQSPTHLIKTRGQQVTLRCSPISGHKSVSWYQQVLGQGPQFIFQYYEKEERGRGNFPDRFSARQFPNYSSELNVNALLLGDSALYLCASSFDRASGGYTFGSGTRLTVV.

Comments on this clone: The junction departs from germline at one end; a sequencing error may be responsible. The rearrangement joins TRBV16 to TRBJ1-2; no definite D call. This CDR3 has 13 amino acids. Germline V CDR1 and CDR2: KGHSY, FQNENV. CDR3 residues: CASNQGRGSGYTF. As DNA, the CDR3 is TGTGCCAGCAACCAAGGCAGAGGGTCTGGCTACACCTTC.

This chain joins TRBV4-3 and TRBJ2-5; TRBD1 matches 7 bases. The CDR3 is made up of 14 amino acids. Germline V CDR1 and CDR2: LGHNA, YSLEER. The V segment lost 3 bases and the J segment 5 bases; nucleotides outside the gene matches: 6. As DNA, the CDR3 is TGCGCCAGCAGCCATCTGACAGGGAAGGAGACCCAGTACTTC. This codes for CASSHLTGKETQYF.

In nucleotides, the CDR3 is TGTGCCACCCCTCCGGTTTCTGAAGCTTTCTTT. This gives the protein CATPPVSEAFF. V is TRBV6-5 and J is TRBJ1-1; D is unresolved. The germline V and J ends were trimmed by 10 bases and 6 bases, with 12 bases remaining between them. CDR1 and CDR2 from the germline V gene are MNHEY and SVGAGI. The CDR3 length is 11 residues.